The T cell receptor beta chain under discussion was sequenced for a study of cytomegalovirus exposure and HLA in healthy donors. Looking at the study overall: Assignment to the Caucasian-associated ancestry cluster applied to 75% to 85% of the approximately 400 genotyped donors. Whole-study findings and limits: In a later analysis, parvovirus B19, influenza, CMV and Epstein-Barr virus appeared linked to several top co-occurrence clusters.

Germline CDR1 is SGDLS and CDR2 is YYNGEE. This CDR3 spans 19 amino acids. J was trimmed by 4 bases and V by 2 bases; bases with no gene match: 17. With regard to this clone: The antigen is undetermined.

Researchers ran the PCR with 60 Vbeta and 13 Jbeta primers. Libraries were prepared by immunoSEQ multiplex PCR; TCRdb keeps only in-frame clonotypes and omits some of them. The sample lists 250,000 to 350,000 clones, roughly 80% occurring once. The clonotype comes from a girl aged 2-10 years in good health and CMV-seronegative. The gene calls are TRBV9 and TRBJ2-3, with TRBD2 matching 9 bases. Sequencing was done on a sample of PBMCs. CDR3 in amino acids: CASSVTPPGLAGQADTQYF. In DNA form, the CDR3 reads TGTGCCAGCAGCGTGACCCCCCCGGGGCTAGCGGGGCAGGCAGATACGCAGTATTTT.